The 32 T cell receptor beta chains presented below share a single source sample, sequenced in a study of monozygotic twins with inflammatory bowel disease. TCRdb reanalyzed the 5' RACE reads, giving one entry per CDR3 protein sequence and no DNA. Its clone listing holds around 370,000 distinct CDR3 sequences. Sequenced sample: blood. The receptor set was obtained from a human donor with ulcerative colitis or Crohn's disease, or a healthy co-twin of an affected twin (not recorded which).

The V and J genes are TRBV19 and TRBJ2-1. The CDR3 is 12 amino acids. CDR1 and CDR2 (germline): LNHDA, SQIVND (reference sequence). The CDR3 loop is CASSIGADEQFF. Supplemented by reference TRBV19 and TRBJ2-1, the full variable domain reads DGGITQSPKYLFRKEGQNVTLSCEQNLNHDAMYWYRQDPGQGLRLIYYSQIVNDFQKGDIAEGYSVSREKKESFPLTVTSAQKNPTAFYLCASSIGADEQFFGPGTRLTVL.

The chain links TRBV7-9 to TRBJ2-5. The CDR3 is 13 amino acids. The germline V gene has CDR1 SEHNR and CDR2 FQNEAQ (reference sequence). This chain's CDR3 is CASNDPYQETQYF.

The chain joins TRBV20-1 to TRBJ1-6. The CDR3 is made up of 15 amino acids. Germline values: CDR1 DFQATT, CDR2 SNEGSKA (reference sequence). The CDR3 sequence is CSADGSSSYNSPLHF.

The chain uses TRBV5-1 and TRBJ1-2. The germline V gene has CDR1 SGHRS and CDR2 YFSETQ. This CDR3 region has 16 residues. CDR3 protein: CASSLAEGIENYGYTF.

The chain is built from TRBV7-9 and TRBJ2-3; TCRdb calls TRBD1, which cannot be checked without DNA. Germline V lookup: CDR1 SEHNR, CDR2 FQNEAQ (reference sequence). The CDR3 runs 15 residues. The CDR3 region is CASSPGAGYTDTQYF.

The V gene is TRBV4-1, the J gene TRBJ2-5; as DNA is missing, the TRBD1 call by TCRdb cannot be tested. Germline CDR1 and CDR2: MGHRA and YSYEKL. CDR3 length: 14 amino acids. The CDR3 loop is CASCGQLDQETQYF.

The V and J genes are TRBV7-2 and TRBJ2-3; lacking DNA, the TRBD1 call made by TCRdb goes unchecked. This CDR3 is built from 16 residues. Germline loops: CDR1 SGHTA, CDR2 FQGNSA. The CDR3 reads CASSLGGTGVADTQYF.

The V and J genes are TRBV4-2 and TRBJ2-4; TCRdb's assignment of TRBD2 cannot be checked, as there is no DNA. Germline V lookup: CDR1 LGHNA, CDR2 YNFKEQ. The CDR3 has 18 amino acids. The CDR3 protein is CASSPLVAGGFAKNIQYF.

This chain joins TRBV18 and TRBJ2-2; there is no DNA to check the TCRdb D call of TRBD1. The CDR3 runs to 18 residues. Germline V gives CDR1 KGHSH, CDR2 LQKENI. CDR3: CASSPLPGPTSATGELFF.

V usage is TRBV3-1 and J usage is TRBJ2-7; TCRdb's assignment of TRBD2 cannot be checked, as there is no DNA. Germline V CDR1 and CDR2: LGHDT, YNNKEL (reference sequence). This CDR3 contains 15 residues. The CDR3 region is CASSPLFPSSETQYF.

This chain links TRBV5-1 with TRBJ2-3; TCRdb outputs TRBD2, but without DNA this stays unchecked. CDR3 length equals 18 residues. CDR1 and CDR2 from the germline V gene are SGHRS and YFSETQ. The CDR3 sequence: CASSLASLAETSTDTQYF. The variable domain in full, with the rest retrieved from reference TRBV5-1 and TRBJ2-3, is KAGVTQTPRYLIKTRGQQVTLSCSPISGHRSVSWYQQTPGQGLQFLFEYFSETQRNKGNFPGRFSGRQFSNSRSEMNVSTLELGDSALYLCASSLASLAETSTDTQYFGPGTRLTVL.

The CDR3: CASSPTGSGELFF. This rearrangement joins TRBV18 to TRBJ2-2. The length of the CDR3 is 13 residues. Germline CDR1 reads KGHSH; CDR2 reads LQKENI.

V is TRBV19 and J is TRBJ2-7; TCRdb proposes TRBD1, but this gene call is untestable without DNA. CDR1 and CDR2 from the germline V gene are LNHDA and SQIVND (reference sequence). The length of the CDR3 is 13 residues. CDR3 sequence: CASSIFTGYEQYF.

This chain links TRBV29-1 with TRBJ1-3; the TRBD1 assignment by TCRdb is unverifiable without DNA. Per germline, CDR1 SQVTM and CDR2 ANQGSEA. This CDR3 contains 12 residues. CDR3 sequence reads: CSVEGAGNTIYF.

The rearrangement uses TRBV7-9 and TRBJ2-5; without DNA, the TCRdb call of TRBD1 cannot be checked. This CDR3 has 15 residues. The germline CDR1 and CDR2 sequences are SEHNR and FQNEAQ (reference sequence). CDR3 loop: CASSLMDNSLETQYF.

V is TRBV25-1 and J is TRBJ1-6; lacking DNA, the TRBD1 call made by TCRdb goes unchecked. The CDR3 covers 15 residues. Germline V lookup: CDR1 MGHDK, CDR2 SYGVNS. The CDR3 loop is CASSESGDKDSPLHF.

This chain's CDR3 is CSVEDSTRAWGYTF. V gene TRBV29-1 combines with J gene TRBJ1-2. Germline loops: CDR1 SQVTM, CDR2 ANQGSEA. This CDR3 is built from 14 residues. Full variable domain (missing parts from reference TRBV29-1 and TRBJ1-2): SAVISQKPSRDICQRGTSLTIQCQVDSQVTMMFWYRQQPGQSLTLIATANQGSEATYESGFVIDKFPISRPNLTFSTLTVSNMSPEDSSIYLCSVEDSTRAWGYTFGSGTRLTVV.

CDR3 region: CASSLSRGQETQYF. This chain connects TRBV7-9 to TRBJ2-5; the D gene TCRdb calls, TRBD1, cannot be checked with no DNA. The germline gives CDR1 SEHNR, CDR2 FQNEAQ (reference sequence). The CDR3 runs to 14 residues.

This CDR3 is CASSLYGSGGSQETQYF. The rearrangement joins TRBV12-3 or TRBV12-4 to TRBJ2-5; the TCRdb call, TRBD2, lacks DNA for checking. CDR3 length: 17 residues.

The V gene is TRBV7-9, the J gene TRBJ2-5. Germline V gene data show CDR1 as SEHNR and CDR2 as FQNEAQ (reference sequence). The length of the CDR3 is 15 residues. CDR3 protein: CASSLRIGSQETQYF. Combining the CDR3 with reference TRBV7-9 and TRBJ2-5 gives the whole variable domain DTGVSQNPRHKITKRGQNVTFRCDPISEHNRLYWYRQTLGQGPEFLTYFQNEAQLEKSRLLSDRFSAERPKGSFSTLEIQRTEQGDSAMYLCASSLRIGSQETQYFGPGTRLLVL.

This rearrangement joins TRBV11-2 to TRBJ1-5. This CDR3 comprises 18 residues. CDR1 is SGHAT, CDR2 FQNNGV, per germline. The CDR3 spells CASSLEVGGWASNQPQHF.

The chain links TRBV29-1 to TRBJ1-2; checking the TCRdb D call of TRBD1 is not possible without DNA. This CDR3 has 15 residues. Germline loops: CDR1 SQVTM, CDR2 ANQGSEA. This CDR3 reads CSVEDRDTDWGCYTF.

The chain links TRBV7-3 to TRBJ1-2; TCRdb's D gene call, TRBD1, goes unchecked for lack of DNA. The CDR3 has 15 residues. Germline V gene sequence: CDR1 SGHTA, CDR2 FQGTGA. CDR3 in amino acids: CASSLGPDRGNGYTF.

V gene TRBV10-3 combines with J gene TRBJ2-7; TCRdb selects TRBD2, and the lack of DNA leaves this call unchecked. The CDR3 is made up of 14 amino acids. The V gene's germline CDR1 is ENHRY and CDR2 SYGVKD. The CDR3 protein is CAIRRTSGSYEQYF.

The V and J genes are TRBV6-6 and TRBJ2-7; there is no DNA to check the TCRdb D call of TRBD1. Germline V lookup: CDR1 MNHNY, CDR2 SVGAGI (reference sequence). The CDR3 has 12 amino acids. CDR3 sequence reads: CASSYGTGEQYF.

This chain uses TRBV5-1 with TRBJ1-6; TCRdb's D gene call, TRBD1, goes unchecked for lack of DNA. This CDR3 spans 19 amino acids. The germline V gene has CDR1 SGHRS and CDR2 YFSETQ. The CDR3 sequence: CASSWGQGPPMGYNSPLHF.

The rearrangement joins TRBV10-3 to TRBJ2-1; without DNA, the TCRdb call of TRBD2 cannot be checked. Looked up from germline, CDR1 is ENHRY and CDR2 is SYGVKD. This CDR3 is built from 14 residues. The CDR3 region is CAISSGGAFNEQFF.

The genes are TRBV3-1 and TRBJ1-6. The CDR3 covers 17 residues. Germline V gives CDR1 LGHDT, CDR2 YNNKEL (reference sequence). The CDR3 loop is CASSQEGLITQVSPLHF.

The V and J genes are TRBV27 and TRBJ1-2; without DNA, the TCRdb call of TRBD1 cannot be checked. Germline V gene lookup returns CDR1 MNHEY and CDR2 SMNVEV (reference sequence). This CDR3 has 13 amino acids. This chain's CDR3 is CASGDRANYGYTF.

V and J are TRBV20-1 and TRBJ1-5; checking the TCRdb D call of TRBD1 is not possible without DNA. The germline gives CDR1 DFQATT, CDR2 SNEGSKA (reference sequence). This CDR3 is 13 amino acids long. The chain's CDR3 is CSAPGQFNQPQHF.

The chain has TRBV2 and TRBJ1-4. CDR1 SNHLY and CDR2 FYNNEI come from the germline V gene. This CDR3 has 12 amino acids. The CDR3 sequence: CASIGTNEKLFF. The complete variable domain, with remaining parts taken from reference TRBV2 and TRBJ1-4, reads EPEVTQTPSHQVTQMGQEVILRCVPISNHLYFYWYRQILGQKVEFLVSFYNNEISEKSEIFDDQFSVERPDGSNFTLKIRSTKLEDSAMYFCASIGTNEKLFFGSGTQLSVL.

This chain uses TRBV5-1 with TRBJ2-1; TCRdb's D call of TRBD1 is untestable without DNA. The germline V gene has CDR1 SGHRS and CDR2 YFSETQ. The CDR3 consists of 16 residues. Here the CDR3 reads CASSVAGTGVIYEQFF.